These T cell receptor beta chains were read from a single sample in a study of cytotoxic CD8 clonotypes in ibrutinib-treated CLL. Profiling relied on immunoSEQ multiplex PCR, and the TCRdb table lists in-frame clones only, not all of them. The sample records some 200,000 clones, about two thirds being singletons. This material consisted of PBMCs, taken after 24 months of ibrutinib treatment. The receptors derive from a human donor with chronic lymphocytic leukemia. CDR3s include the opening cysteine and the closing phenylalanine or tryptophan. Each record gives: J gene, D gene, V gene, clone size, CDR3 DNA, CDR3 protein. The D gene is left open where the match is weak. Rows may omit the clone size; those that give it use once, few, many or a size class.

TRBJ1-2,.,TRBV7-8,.,TGTGCCAGCAGCTTACAAGGGTTGAGTAACTATGGCTACACCTTC,CASSLQGLSNYGYTF
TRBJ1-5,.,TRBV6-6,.,TGTGCCAGCAGTCCCTTATCGAATCAGCCCCAGCATTTT,CASSPLSNQPQHF
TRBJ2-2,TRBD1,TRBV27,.,TGTGCCAGCATGGCAATAGACAGGGGGGACACCGGGGAGCTGTTTTTT,CASMAIDRGDTGELFF
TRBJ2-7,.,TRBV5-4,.,TGTGCCAGCAGCTTACAGGGCCTGCCCTACGAGCAGTACTTC,CASSLQGLPYEQYF
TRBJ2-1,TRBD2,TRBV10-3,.,TGTGCCATCAGTCTGGGAGGGGATGAGCAGTTCTTC,CAISLGGDEQFF
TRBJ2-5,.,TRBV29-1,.,TGCAGCGGAAGACAGGTTGGGCAAGGGACCCAGTACTTC,CSGRQVGQGTQYF
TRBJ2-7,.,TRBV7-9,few,TGTGCCAGCAGCTTAGGAAGGTCCTACGAGCAGTACTTC,CASSLGRSYEQYF
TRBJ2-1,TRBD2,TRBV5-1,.,TGCGCCAGCAGCCTCCTAGCGGGAGAGCAGTTCTTC,CASSLLAGEQFF
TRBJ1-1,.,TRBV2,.,TGTGCCAGCAATCGTGCGGTCATGAACACTGAAGCTTTCTTT,CASNRAVMNTEAFF
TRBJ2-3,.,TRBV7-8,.,TGTGCCAGCAGCTCGGAGGCTGGTACGCAGTATTTT,CASSSEAGTQYF
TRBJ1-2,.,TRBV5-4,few,TGTGCCAGCAGCTTGGTAGGACAGCCATATGGCTACACCTTC,CASSLVGQPYGYTF
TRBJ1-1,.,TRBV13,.,TGTGCCAGCAGCTTAGGAGTGGGCACTGAAGCTTTCTTT,CASSLGVGTEAFF
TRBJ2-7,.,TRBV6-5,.,TGTGCCAGCTCTCGGGATGGCGAGCAGTACTTC,CASSRDGEQYF
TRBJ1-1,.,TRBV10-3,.,TGTGCCATCAGCAGAACGACCGAAGAAGCTTTCTTT,CAISRTTEEAFF
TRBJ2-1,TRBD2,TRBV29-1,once,TGCAGCGTTGCCGCCGGGACTAGGCTATACAATGAGCAGTTCTTC,CSVAAGTRLYNEQFF
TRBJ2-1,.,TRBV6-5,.,TGTGCCAGCAGTTCCCGGGGTCTGAGCTCCTACAATGAGCAGTTCTTC,CASSSRGLSSYNEQFF